These T cell receptor beta chains were read from a single sample in a study of monozygotic twins with inflammatory bowel disease. TCRdb reprocessed the 5' RACE reads and keeps a single row for each CDR3 protein, giving no DNA. The sample totals a few hundred thousand distinct CDR3 sequences; its top ten clones hold approximately 2.3%. Sequencing was carried out using blood. The receptor set was obtained from a human donor with ulcerative colitis or Crohn's disease, or a healthy co-twin of an affected twin (not recorded which). The CDR3 runs from the conserved cysteine through the conserved F or W.

v_call	j_call	cdr3_aa
TRBV7-9	TRBJ2-3	CASTLEGGPPTDTQYF
TRBV3-1	TRBJ2-7	CASSQVAGGPYEQYF
TRBV6-2/TRBV6-3	TRBJ1-1	CASLRGENTEAFF
TRBV5-1	TRBJ2-2	CASSLEAANGELFF
TRBV7-9	TRBJ2-5	CASSLMRAAQETQYF
TRBV6-5	TRBJ1-1	CASSFDQWGGTEAFF
TRBV11-2	TRBJ2-2	CASSLGTRNTGELFF
TRBV4-1	TRBJ1-1	CASSQEDALMNTEAFF
TRBV7-9	TRBJ2-1	CASSRGDSSYNEQFF
TRBV5-1	TRBJ1-5	CASSPGTGPDQPQHF
TRBV5-1	TRBJ1-5	CASSLGSGGVNQPQHF
TRBV11-2	TRBJ2-7	CASSQLKGRFYEQYF
TRBV11-2	TRBJ1-6	CASSFPTPGTGDSPLHF
TRBV10-2	TRBJ2-3	CASRDRGRSTDTQYF
TRBV7-8	TRBJ1-5	CASSLGDLGQPQHF